This TCR beta chain was identified in a study of T cell changes during pregnancy in multiple sclerosis (dated by TCRdb to about 2019). Notes on the research overall: In women with multiple sclerosis, the researchers looked at how the T cell repertoire shifted as pregnancy progressed.

Comment on this clone: What this receptor recognizes is not known. Base-call qualities are not available, and no considerably larger clone is one nucleotide away.

To prepare the library, the immunoSEQ multiplex PCR assay was applied. TCRdb took this table from immuneACCESS and kept in-frame rearrangements with V and J called. Such tables lack part of the clones; where checked against another copy, unresolved V genes explain under half of the gap, and the rest is unexplained. This sample comprises roughly 52,000 clones, 94% of them detected only once. The ten largest clones represent approximately 3.5% of the sample. CDR1 and CDR2 are drawn from the germline V gene (reference sequence): MNHEY, SMNVEV. Measured from the cysteine to the phenylalanine, the CDR3 is 16 residues long. Of all the DNA, just the CDR3 is kept, 48 bases in frame from base 1. V was cut back by 4 bases and J by 6 bases, leaving a gap of 18 bases between them.

This chain is built from TRBV27 and TRBJ2-2, with the D gene uncertain. The sequence was obtained from a female donor with multiple sclerosis, enrolled in a pregnancy study. Sequenced here: CD8+ T cells from peripheral blood mononuclear cells, sampled in the third trimester of pregnancy. In nucleotides, the sequence is TGTGCCAGCAGTTACGCCGCCCTCGTTGCGTCCGGGGAGCTGTTTTTT. Its amino acids are CASSYAALVASGELFF.